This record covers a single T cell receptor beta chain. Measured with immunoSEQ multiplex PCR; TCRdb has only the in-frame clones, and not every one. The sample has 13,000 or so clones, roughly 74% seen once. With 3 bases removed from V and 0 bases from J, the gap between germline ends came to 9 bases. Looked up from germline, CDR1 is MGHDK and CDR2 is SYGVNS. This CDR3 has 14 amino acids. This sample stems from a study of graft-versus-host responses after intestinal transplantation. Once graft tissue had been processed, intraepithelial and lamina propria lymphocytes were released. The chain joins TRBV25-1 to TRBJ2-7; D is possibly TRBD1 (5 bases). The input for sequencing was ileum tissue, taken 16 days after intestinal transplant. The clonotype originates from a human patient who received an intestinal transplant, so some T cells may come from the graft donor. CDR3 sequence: CASSEGPSSYEQYF. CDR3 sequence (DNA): TGTGCCAGCAGTGAGGGGCCGAGCTCCTACGAGCAGTACTTC.